Listed below are T cell receptor beta chains from one sample, sequenced in a study of T cell responses to AZD1222 COVID-19 vaccine. The protocol was immunoSEQ multiplex PCR, while the TCRdb copy is restricted to in-frame clones and leaves out a portion. The sample includes around 78,000 clones, around 90% seen only once; the top ten take about 22%. The sample in question was peripheral blood, obtained on day 0 of AZD1222 vaccination. These receptors came from an adult in good health. Each CDR3 is given with its conserved first and last residue. D genes are given only for firm matches. Part of the rows lack a size; the others show once, few, many or a class for expanded clones.

>TRBV7-7|TRBJ2-1|NA|NA
CASSLGLAPYNEQFF
TGTGCCAGCAGCTTAGGCCTAGCGCCCTACAATGAGCAGTTCTTC
>TRBV5-1|TRBJ2-7|NA|TRBD2
CASSPRASGSSYEQYF
TGCGCCAGCAGCCCCCGGGCAAGCGGGAGTTCCTACGAGCAGTACTTC
>TRBV3-1/TRBV3-2|TRBJ2-7|NA|TRBD2
CASSQVGPPREVHGRGEQYF
TGTGCCAGCAGCCAAGTGGGGCCCCCCCGGGAGGTTCATGGCCGAGGCGAGCAGTACTTC
>TRBV20-1|TRBJ1-1|NA|TRBD1
CSASRQGQTEAFF
TGCAGTGCTAGTCGACAGGGACAGACTGAAGCTTTCTTT
>TRBV7-9|TRBJ2-6|NA|NA
CASNLWAGANVLTF
TGTGCCAGCAACCTCTGGGCAGGGGCCAACGTCCTGACTTTC
>TRBV11-2|TRBJ1-6|NA|NA
CASSLRNSPLHF
TGTGCCAGCAGCTTACGCAATTCACCCCTCCACTTT
>TRBV5-1|TRBJ2-7|NA|TRBD1
CASSLSQGAGYEQYF
TGCGCCAGCAGCTTGTCTCAGGGGGCGGGCTACGAGCAGTACTTC
>TRBV18|TRBJ1-5|NA|NA
CASSPANSNQPQHF
TGTGCCAGCTCACCGGCCAATAGCAATCAGCCCCAGCATTTT
>TRBV18|TRBJ1-1|NA|NA
CASSPDAAVLEAFF
TGTGCCAGCTCACCAGACGCGGCGGTACTCGAAGCTTTCTTT
>TRBV9|TRBJ2-1|NA|TRBD2
CASSVEVQRASGIRLPTYNEQFF
TGTGCCAGCAGCGTCGAGGTCCAGCGGGCTAGCGGGATTCGACTACCTACCTACAATGAGCAGTTCTTC
>TRBV12-3/TRBV12-4|TRBJ2-1|NA|NA
CASSPLWEQFF
TGTGCCAGCAGTCCATTGTGGGAGCAGTTCTTC
>TRBV7-9|TRBJ1-6|NA|TRBD1
CASSLGGTGNSPLHF
TGTGCCAGCAGCTTAGGGGGGACAGGGAATTCACCCCTCCACTTT
>TRBV12-3/TRBV12-4|TRBJ2-7|NA|NA
CASSLTDTYEQYF
TGTGCCAGCAGTCTCACCGATACCTACGAGCAGTACTTC
>TRBV5-4|TRBJ1-2|NA|NA
CASSPPSGSITYGYTF
TGTGCCAGCAGCCCGCCGAGCGGCTCCATTACCTATGGCTACACCTTC
>TRBV4-2|TRBJ2-7|NA|NA
CASSLQVSGTGGAYEQYF
TGTGCCAGCAGCCTACAAGTCAGCGGCACAGGTGGGGCCTACGAGCAGTACTTC
>TRBV7-2|TRBJ1-6|NA|TRBD1
CASSRPGTGNSPLHF
TGTGCCAGCAGCAGACCCGGGACAGGGAATTCACCCCTCCACTTT
>TRBV9|TRBJ2-7|NA|TRBD2
CASSVSSGASYEQYF
TGTGCCAGCAGCGTATCTAGCGGGGCCTCCTACGAGCAGTACTTC
>TRBV30|TRBJ1-5|once|TRBD1
CAWGGQGYPSNQPQHF
TGTGCCTGGGGAGGACAGGGATACCCTAGCAATCAGCCCCAGCATTTT
>TRBV7-2|TRBJ1-5|NA|NA
CASSFKGGIQPQHF
TGTGCCAGCAGCTTTAAAGGGGGAATTCAGCCCCAGCATTTT
>TRBV7-6|TRBJ2-2|NA|NA
CASSLASGITANTGELFF
TGTGCCAGCAGCTTAGCGTCAGGTATCACAGCGAACACCGGGGAGCTGTTTTTT
>TRBV9|TRBJ1-3|NA|NA
CASSPGTSSGNTIYF
TGTGCCAGCAGTCCAGGGACTAGCTCTGGAAACACCATATATTTT
>TRBV3-1/TRBV3-2|TRBJ2-3|NA|NA
CASSQDVVAGTDTQYF
TGTGCCAGCAGCCAAGATGTAGTAGCGGGCACAGATACGCAGTATTTT
>TRBV15|TRBJ2-7|NA|NA
CATSREVGTGTYEQYF
TGTGCCACCAGCAGAGAAGTGGGGACGGGTACCTACGAGCAGTACTTC
>TRBV6-5|TRBJ1-2|NA|NA
CASSYSGINYGYTF
TGTGCCAGCAGTTATTCCGGGATTAACTATGGCTACACCTTC
>TRBV6-5|TRBJ1-5|NA|NA
CASRYGGPGGNQPQHF
TGTGCCAGCAGGTACGGGGGGCCGGGGGGCAATCAGCCCCAGCATTTT
>TRBV6-5|TRBJ1-1|NA|NA
CASRPRGGEAAEAFF
TGTGCCAGCAGACCCCGAGGGGGAGAGGCGGCTGAAGCTTTCTTT
>TRBV10-1|TRBJ2-5|NA|NA
CASSESEGETQYF
TGCGCCAGCAGTGAGTCTGAAGGAGAGACCCAGTACTTC
>TRBV2|TRBJ1-5|NA|NA
CASSGLGPYSNQPQHF
TGTGCCAGCAGTGGTTTGGGACCCTATAGCAATCAGCCCCAGCATTTT
>TRBV6-5|TRBJ2-3|once|NA
CASGDPAFTGTQYF
TGTGCTAGTGGGGACCCCGCCTTCACCGGCACGCAGTATTTT
>TRBV29-1|TRBJ2-3|few|NA
CSGEGGASPDTQYF
TGCAGCGGGGAAGGGGGGGCCTCCCCAGATACGCAGTATTTT
>TRBV5-1|TRBJ2-1|NA|TRBD1
CASSPGTGYNEQFF
TGCGCCAGCAGCCCCGGGACAGGGTACAATGAGCAGTTCTTC
>TRBV7-9|TRBJ1-5|NA|TRBD1
CASSTGTGRQPQHF
TGTGCCAGCAGCACCGGGACAGGACGACAGCCCCAGCATTTT
>TRBV27|TRBJ1-6|NA|NA
CASNSGYSPLHF
TGTGCCAGCAATTCGGGTTATTCACCCCTCCACTTT
>TRBV27|TRBJ2-7|NA|TRBD2
CASGLAGAPQYF
TGTGCCAGCGGGCTAGCGGGAGCCCCGCAGTACTTC
>TRBV7-6|TRBJ1-1|few|NA
CASSSDTNTEAFF
TGTGCCAGCAGCTCGGACACCAACACTGAAGCTTTCTTT
>TRBV5-1|TRBJ1-1|few|NA
CASSASAIKQGEAFF
TGCGCCAGCAGCGCTTCAGCGATTAAACAGGGAGAAGCTTTCTTT
>TRBV28|TRBJ2-7|NA|NA
CASRNTRPFPEQYF
TGTGCCAGCAGGAATACCCGCCCCTTTCCCGAGCAGTACTTC
>TRBV6-5|TRBJ1-5|NA|TRBD1
CASSPTGQNNQPQHF
TGTGCCAGCAGTCCTACGGGACAGAACAATCAGCCCCAGCATTTT
>TRBV6-1|TRBJ1-3|NA|NA
CASSERWDFSGNTIYF
TGTGCCAGCAGTGAACGGTGGGACTTCTCTGGAAACACCATATATTTT
>TRBV5-6|TRBJ2-7|once|TRBD1
CASTLRTGALVEQYF
TGTGCCAGCACCCTAAGGACAGGGGCCCTTGTCGAGCAGTACTTC
>TRBV18|TRBJ1-1|NA|NA
CASSPQSSATGTAEAFF
TGTGCCAGCTCACCACAGTCGTCGGCAACAGGGACCGCTGAAGCTTTCTTT
>TRBV6-1|TRBJ1-4|NA|NA
CASSEALVRGTTNEKLFF
TGTGCCAGCAGTGAAGCGCTCGTTAGGGGTACAACTAATGAAAAACTGTTTTTT
>TRBV18|TRBJ1-2|once|NA
CASSPPTDPYGYTF
TGTGCCAGCTCACCACCGACAGACCCCTATGGCTACACCTTC
>TRBV9|TRBJ1-1|NA|NA
CASSRGGLGAFF
TGTGCCAGCAGCAGGGGGGGCTTGGGTGCTTTCTTT
>TRBV11-3|TRBJ2-1|NA|TRBD1
CASSLVGQGADEQFF
TGTGCCAGCAGCTTAGTCGGTCAGGGGGCGGATGAGCAGTTCTTC
>TRBV11-2|TRBJ2-7|NA|NA
CASSLDPQTYEQYF
TGTGCCAGCAGCTTAGATCCCCAGACCTACGAGCAGTACTTC
>TRBV6-5|TRBJ1-5|NA|NA
CAILPGGDQPQHF
TGTGCCATCCTTCCGGGCGGGGATCAGCCCCAGCATTTT
>TRBV28|TRBJ2-7|NA|NA
CASSSTPDEQYF
TGTGCCAGCAGTTCCACCCCAGACGAGCAGTACTTC
>TRBV9|TRBJ2-2|once|TRBD2
CASSTGTSVTGELFF
TGTGCCAGCAGCACCGGGACTAGCGTCACCGGGGAGCTGTTTTTT
>TRBV19|TRBJ1-5|NA|TRBD1
CASSLNRGNQPQHF
TGTGCCAGTAGCCTTAACAGGGGGAATCAGCCCCAGCATTTT
>TRBV5-1|TRBJ1-1|NA|TRBD1
CASSDRGEDTEAFF
TGCGCCAGCAGTGACAGGGGAGAGGACACTGAAGCTTTCTTT
>TRBV28|TRBJ1-2|once|NA
CASSFRDSYTF
TGTGCCAGCAGTTTTAGGGACAGCTACACCTTC
>TRBV7-3|TRBJ2-1|NA|NA
CASSLTPTSLDEQFF
TGTGCCAGCAGCTTAACCCCGACTAGTCTGGATGAGCAGTTCTTC
>TRBV3-1/TRBV3-2|TRBJ2-7|few|TRBD2
CASSQSGGVEQYF
TGTGCCAGCAGCCAAAGCGGGGGGGTAGAGCAGTACTTC
>TRBV2|TRBJ1-1|few|TRBD1
CASNRRDSINTEAFF
TGTGCCAGCAACCGGAGGGACAGTATAAACACTGAAGCTTTCTTT